This T cell receptor (beta chain) was identified during a study of blood T cell repertoires in COVID-19. Study at large: Samples came from the United States, Italy and Spain, spanning acute and convalescent COVID-19.

In the original workflow: Amplification of reference gene primers provided the estimated nucleated cell counts. Produced via immunoSEQ multiplex PCR; TCRdb's table is partial and in-frame only. That table is the source of V, J and clone size, and D and trimming were worked out from the DNA. The profile shows 200,000 to 250,000 clones, roughly 87% of them singletons. V was pared by 0 bases and J by 0 bases, with 3 bases between. This CDR3 has 13 amino acids. Germline V gene data show CDR1 as SEHNR and CDR2 as FQNEAQ (reference sequence). Sample: peripheral blood. The sequence was obtained from a man aged 35 to 55 with active or convalescent COVID-19. V usage is TRBV7-9 and J usage is TRBJ2-7; unclear D gene. The CDR3 DNA reads TGTGCCAGCAGCTTAGCCAGCTCCTACGAGCAGTACTTC. Its protein is CASSLASSYEQYF.